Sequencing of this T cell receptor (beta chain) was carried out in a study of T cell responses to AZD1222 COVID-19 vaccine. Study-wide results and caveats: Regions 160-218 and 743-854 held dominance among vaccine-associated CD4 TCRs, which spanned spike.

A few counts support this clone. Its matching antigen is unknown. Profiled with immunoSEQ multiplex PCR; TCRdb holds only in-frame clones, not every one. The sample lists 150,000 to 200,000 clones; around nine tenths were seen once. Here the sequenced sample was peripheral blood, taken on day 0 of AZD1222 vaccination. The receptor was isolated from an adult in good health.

CDR3 DNA sequence: TGTGCCAGTAGTATAGGAGGATCAGGGGATGATGGCTACACCTTC. Protein product: CASSIGGSGDDGYTF. This sequence joins TRBV19 and TRBJ1-2; D is possibly TRBD1 (6 bases). Trimming removed 1 base from V and 6 bases from J, with 15 bases in between. Germline values: CDR1 LNHDA, CDR2 SQIVND (reference sequence). The CDR3 spans 15 residues.